Listed here are 19 T cell receptor beta chains from one sample, sequenced in a study of cytomegalovirus exposure and HLA in healthy donors. Primers: 60 Vbeta forward and 13 Jbeta reverse. Some clones are missing from TCRdb's copy, which holds only in-frame ones; the method was immunoSEQ multiplex PCR. The listing records fewer than 130,000 clones. The sequencing sample was made of PBMCs. Receptors were obtained from a man aged 50-60 years in good health and CMV-seronegative.

V and J are TRBV7-2 and TRBJ1-1; 7 bases agree with TRBD1. V lost 6 bases to trimming and J lost 0 bases; unmatched junction nucleotides: 7. CDR1 is SGHTA, CDR2 FQGNSA, per germline. There are 15 residues in the CDR3. The CDR3 DNA is TGTGCCAGCAGAGACAGGGCCCTCATGAACACTGAAGCTTTCTTT. It yields the protein CASRDRALMNTEAFF.

The V call is TRBV19, the J call TRBJ2-2, with D possibly TRBD1 on 5 matching bases. V lost 4 bases and J lost 5, with 23 bases in between. Germline CDR1 LNHDA, CDR2 SQIVND (reference sequence). CDR3 length equals 18 residues. The CDR3, as DNA: TGTGCCAGTAGTACCAGCCGGGTCCTCCTAAGGGGAACCGGGGAGCTGTTTTTT. This codes for CASSTSRVLLRGTGELFF.

The CDR3 spells CASSPGRQETQYF. The CDR3 DNA is TGTGCCAGTAGTCCAGGGAGGCAAGAGACCCAGTACTTC. The J gene is TRBJ2-5, the V gene TRBV19; tentative D call: TRBD2 (6 bases). CDR3 length: 13 residues. Germline CDR1 is LNHDA and CDR2 is SQIVND (reference sequence). V shed 5 bases and J shed 2 bases, with 9 bases lying between them. Combining the CDR3 with reference TRBV19 and TRBJ2-5 gives the whole variable domain DGGITQSPKYLFRKEGQNVTLSCEQNLNHDAMYWYRQDPGQGLRLIYYSQIVNDFQKGDIAEGYSVSREKKESFPLTVTSAQKNPTAFYLCASSPGRQETQYFGPGTRLLVL.

The chain is built from TRBV18 and TRBJ2-3; D not resolved. Germline CDR1 is KGHSH and CDR2 is LQKENI. The ends were cut back, 6 bases at V and 1 base at J, with 11 bases in the middle. CDR3 size: 14 residues. The CDR3 DNA follows: TGTGCCAGCTCGCTAACTCCTGGCACAGATACGCAGTATTTT. Protein: CASSLTPGTDTQYF.

The J gene is TRBJ1-6, the V gene TRBV5-6; D not certain. V gave up 0 bases and J gave up 0 bases, with 4 bases separating them. Germline CDR1 and CDR2: SGHDT and YYEEEE. This CDR3 has 15 amino acids. The CDR3 bases are TGTGCCAGCAGCTTGGGGCCCTCCTATAATTCACCCCTCCACTTT. Translating it yields CASSLGPSYNSPLHF.

V is TRBV29-1 and J is TRBJ2-1; TRBD2 agrees at 11 bases. This CDR3 region has 14 residues. V gave up 6 bases and J gave up 8 bases; unmatched junction bases: 9. CDR1 and CDR2 from the germline V gene are SQVTM and ANQGSEA. The CDR3 region has the DNA TGCAGCGTGGAACTAGCGGGGGCAGGGGATGAGCAGTTCTTC. Protein: CSVELAGAGDEQFF.

The chain recombines TRBV7-9 with TRBJ2-6, with TRBD2 matching 7 bases. V lost 5 bases and J lost 4; bases outside the gene matches: 8. Germline loops: CDR1 SEHNR, CDR2 FQNEAQ (reference sequence). The CDR3 sequence is 16 residues long. This CDR3 is CASSILGGSGANVLTF. The CDR3, as DNA: TGTGCCAGCAGCATACTCGGGGGGTCAGGGGCCAACGTCCTGACTTTC.

The V call is TRBV19, the J call TRBJ2-3; 7 bases line up with TRBD2. The CDR3 contains 15 residues. Trimming at V came to 5 bases and at J to 7 bases, leaving 12 bases not matched to a gene. Germline lookup yields CDR1 LNHDA and CDR2 SQIVND (reference sequence). CDR3 DNA sequence: TGTGCCAGTAGTGCCCTAGCGGAACCCACGTATACGCAGTATTTT. Protein sequence: CASSALAEPTYTQYF.

The gene calls are TRBV4-1 and TRBJ2-1; D is undetermined. V was shortened by 0 bases and J by 5 bases, with 5 bases between the two germline ends. This CDR3 spans 13 amino acids. From germline, CDR1 is MGHRA and CDR2 YSYEKL. CDR3 in amino acids: CASSQESNNEQFF. The DNA for the CDR3 is TGCGCCAGCAGCCAAGAGAGCAACAATGAGCAGTTCTTC.

As for this clone: One end of the junction does not line up with germline, which may come from a read error. This rearrangement joins TRBV7-7 to TRBJ2-5, with D possibly TRBD1 on 7 matching bases. The CDR3 spans 14 residues. Looked up from germline, CDR1 is SSHAT and CDR2 is FNYEAQ (reference sequence). CDR3 sequence (DNA): TGTGCTAGCAGCCGGGACAGCGGGCGAGAGACCCAGTACTTC. Amino acid sequence: CASSRDSGRETQYF.

The J gene is TRBJ2-7, the V gene TRBV6-6, with 10 bases matching TRBD1. Germline loops: CDR1 MNHNY, CDR2 SVGAGI (reference sequence). This CDR3 comprises 15 residues. V shed 5 bases, J shed 2 bases, and the junction held 6 bases outside the gene matches. The CDR3 nucleotides are TGTGCCAGCAGTCCACCCGGACAGGGGGCCTACGAGCAGTACTTC. It yields the protein CASSPPGQGAYEQYF.

As to this clone: Other DNA sequences in the same sample also yield this CDR3. The rearrangement joins TRBV15 to TRBJ1-2; D unresolved. Germline assignment: CDR1 LNHNV and CDR2 YYDKDF (reference sequence). V dropped 5 bases and J dropped 5 bases, with 18 bases sitting between them. The length of the CDR3 is 15 residues. Written as DNA, the CDR3 is TGTGCCACCAGCTCGGACTCGTGGCTGGGTTATGGCTACACCTTC. This translates into CATSSDSWLGYGYTF.

The chain couples TRBV15 to TRBJ2-4, with D possibly being TRBD1 (6 bases). The CDR3 is 15 residues long. Per the germline V gene, CDR1 is LNHNV and CDR2 is YYDKDF (reference sequence). V was shortened by 3 bases and J by 6 bases, with 15 bases between the two germline ends. The CDR3 nucleotides read TGTGCCACCAGCAGCGTCCCAGGGGCTTTAAACATTCAGTACTTC. Translation: CATSSVPGALNIQYF. The variable domain in full, with the rest retrieved from reference TRBV15 and TRBJ2-4, is DAMVIQNPRYQVTQFGKPVTLSCSQTLNHNVMYWYQQKSSQAPKLLFHYYDKDFNNEADTPDNFQSRRPNTSFCFLDIRSPGLGDTAMYLCATSSVPGALNIQYFGAGTRLSVL.

With regard to this clone: A junction end diverges from the germline sequence, so it may reflect a read error. V and J are TRBV29-1 and TRBJ2-1, with D perhaps assigned TRBD1 or TRBD2 (7 bases each). Germline CDR1 SQVTM, CDR2 ANQGSEA. The CDR3 length is 14 residues. CDR3 bases: TGCAGCGTTAAAGACAGGGAGGGTTACAATGAGCAGTTCTTC. This gives the protein CSVKDREGYNEQFF.

The CDR3 protein is CASSLQGALSGANVLTF. For the CDR3, the DNA is TGTGCCAGCAGCTTGCAGGGGGCTCTCTCTGGGGCCAACGTCCTGACTTTC. The chain links TRBV5-4 to TRBJ2-6; 8 bases fit TRBD1. Trimming at V came to 1 base and at J to 0 bases, leaving 3 bases not matched to a gene. Per germline, CDR1 SGHNT and CDR2 YYREEE (reference sequence). The CDR3 is made up of 17 amino acids.

The chain carries TRBV18 and TRBJ2-1; TRBD2 matches 7 bases. Looked up from germline, CDR1 is KGHSH and CDR2 is LQKENI. The length of the CDR3 is 14 residues. V lost 3 bases to trimming and J lost 5 bases; unmatched junction nucleotides: 4. CDR3 sequence reads: CASSPSLADNEQFF. DNA for the CDR3: TGTGCCAGCTCACCTTCCCTAGCGGACAATGAGCAGTTCTTC.

The CDR3 DNA follows: TGTGCCACCCTTGACAGGGAGGATTTCACTGAAGCTTTCTTT. Its translation: CATLDREDFTEAFF. This chain joins TRBV10-3 and TRBJ1-1, with 7 bases that match TRBD1. CDR1 is ENHRY and CDR2 is SYGVKD in the germline V gene. J gave up 4 bases and V 10 bases, and 12 bases lay outside the gene matches. The CDR3 contains 14 residues.

Regarding this clone: At one end, the junction sequence differs from germline, possibly due to a read error. J is TRBJ2-3 and V is TRBV19; 7 bases map to TRBD2. The CDR3 consists of 16 residues. Germline V lookup: CDR1 LNHDA, CDR2 SQIVND (reference sequence). Here the CDR3 DNA reads TGTGCCAGTAGTGCTTTTTCGGCGGGAGAGACAGAAACGCAGTATTTT. It translates to CASSAFSAGETETQYF.

As to this clone: The junction shows a germline mismatch at one end, possibly a read error. The chain has TRBV4-1 and TRBJ1-1; D remains ambiguous. This CDR3 has 16 residues. CDR1 MGHRA and CDR2 YSYEKL come from the germline V gene. CDR3 nucleotides: TGCGCCAGCAGCCAAGATCTCACCAGGCACACCAATGAAGCTTTCTTC. The encoded protein is CASSQDLTRHTNEAFF.